What follows are 32 T cell receptor beta chains derived from one specimen sequenced in a study of T cell responses to AZD1222 COVID-19 vaccine. The method was immunoSEQ multiplex PCR; TCRdb's version includes in-frame clones alone and lacks a portion of them. Of about 110,000 clones in the sample, 70% to 90% were seen once. This specimen consisted of peripheral blood, obtained 28 days after the second AZD1222 dose. Receptor source: an adult who received the AZD1222 COVID-19 vaccine.

The gene calls are TRBV3-1 (or the pseudogene TRBV3-2) and TRBJ2-7, with 11 bases identical to TRBD2. Germline values: CDR1 LGHDT, CDR2 YNNKEL (reference sequence). This CDR3 is 15 amino acids long. V gave up 4 bases and J gave up 2 bases; unmatched junction bases: 4. CDR3 loop: CASSPGLAETYEQYF. The CDR3 nucleotides are TGTGCCAGCAGCCCGGGACTAGCGGAGACCTACGAGCAGTACTTC.

This clone was found once. The gene calls are TRBV9 and TRBJ1-2; D is ambiguous. There are 15 residues in the CDR3. With 0 bases removed from V and 0 bases from J, the gap between germline ends came to 9 bases. From germline, CDR1 is SGDLS and CDR2 YYNGEE. CDR3 sequence: CASSVDVSANYGYTF. The CDR3 nucleotides are TGTGCCAGCAGCGTAGACGTCTCAGCTAACTATGGCTACACCTTC.

The chain links TRBV7-8 to TRBJ2-7; 11 bases agree with TRBD2. CDR1 and CDR2 (germline): SGHVS, FQNEAQ. Trimming removed 5 bases from V and 3 bases from J; junction bases left unmatched: 6. This CDR3 region has 15 residues. The CDR3: CASSTLAGAGYEQYF. CDR3 DNA sequence: TGTGCCAGCAGCACACTAGCGGGAGCTGGCTACGAGCAGTACTTC.

The chain has TRBV4-1 and TRBJ1-2; 7 bases are a match to TRBD1. Germline CDR1 is MGHRA and CDR2 is YSYEKL. The CDR3 totals 18 residues. Trimming took 4 bases from V and 1 from J; bases not matched to a gene: 15. The CDR3 DNA is TGCGCCAGCAGCCGAATGCGGGACGGGACAGAGTTTAACTATGGCTACACCTTC. Translating gives CASSRMRDGTEFNYGYTF.

This clone was recorded once. The CDR3 is CASSLAQGRSNQPQHF. Here the CDR3 DNA reads TGTGCCAGCAGCTTAGCACAGGGAAGGAGCAATCAGCCCCAGCATTTT. The chain is built from TRBV7-2 and TRBJ1-5, with D tentatively TRBD1 (6 bases). Trimming pared 0 bases from V and 1 base from J, leaving 10 bases between. The germline CDR1 and CDR2 sequences are SGHTA and FQGNSA. The CDR3 has 16 amino acids.

The CDR3, as DNA: TGTGCCAGCAGTTCACCGACTAGCGGGAGATGGGGTTACAATGAGCAGTTCTTC. It yields the protein CASSSPTSGRWGYNEQFF. The chain carries TRBV2 and TRBJ2-1; 12 nucleotides agree with TRBD2. The germline CDR1 and CDR2 sequences are SNHLY and FYNNEI. The CDR3 is made up of 18 amino acids. V lost 5 bases, J lost 4 bases, and 12 bases stayed unmatched.

The rearrangement links TRBV28 to TRBJ1-6; D remains unclear. Per germline, CDR1 MDHEN and CDR2 SYDVKM. Trimming left V 5 bases short and J 13 bases short, with 12 bases between. The CDR3 loop spans 12 amino acids. The CDR3 here is CASSTTQLPLHF. The CDR3 nucleotides read TGTGCCAGCAGTACTACCCAACTCCCCCTCCACTTT.

This clone was recorded once. The chain is built from TRBV10-1 and TRBJ2-2, with 7 nucleotides matching TRBD1. The CDR3 consists of 16 residues. CDR1 is WNHNN and CDR2 is SYGVQD in the germline V gene (reference sequence). V trimming: 2 bases; J trimming: 1 base; junction bases outside the gene matches: 4. CDR3 protein: CASSETDRVNTGELFF. The CDR3 bases are TGCGCCAGCAGTGAGACAGACAGGGTGAACACCGGGGAGCTGTTTTTT.

In DNA form, the CDR3 reads TGTGCCAGCAGCTTAGTACAGGTATCAGGTGAGCAGTTCTTC. Protein product: CASSLVQVSGEQFF. The rearrangement links TRBV7-8 to TRBJ2-1; D is possibly TRBD1 (5 bases). This CDR3 region has 14 residues. The germline gives CDR1 SGHVS, CDR2 FQNEAQ. With 1 base removed from V and 9 bases from J, the gap between germline ends came to 13 bases.

CDR3 sequence: CATSDTKLWGYTF. CDR3 DNA: TGTGCCACCAGTGATACGAAACTGTGGGGCTACACCTTC. This chain links TRBV24-1 with TRBJ1-2; no reliable D call. CDR3 size: 13 residues. Germline CDR1 and CDR2: KGHDR and SFDVKD. The ends were cut back, 3 bases at V and 8 bases at J, with 12 bases in the middle.

This sequence joins TRBV2 and TRBJ1-2; the match to TRBD1 covers 7 bases. This CDR3 comprises 16 residues. Trimming removed 10 bases from V and 0 bases from J; junction bases left unmatched: 14. Germline CDR1 reads SNHLY; CDR2 reads FYNNEI. Written as DNA, the CDR3 is TGTGCCACTACCCCCCAGGGGGTGACAACTAACTATGGCTACACCTTC. The encoded protein is CATTPQGVTTNYGYTF.

This rearrangement joins TRBV28 to TRBJ1-5; maybe TRBD1 (5 bases). Trimming took off 5 bases at V and 3 bases at J, with 11 bases between the two ends. Per the germline V gene, CDR1 is MDHEN and CDR2 is SYDVKM. The CDR3 contains 14 residues. CDR3 protein: CASSRGGDNQPQHF. CDR3 bases: TGTGCCAGCAGTAGGGGAGGGGACAATCAGCCCCAGCATTTT.

The CDR3 DNA is TGTGCCAGTAGTATAGGGGCACGGCTGGTTAACACCGGGGAGCTGTTTTTT. Encoded protein: CASSIGARLVNTGELFF. The chain uses TRBV19 and TRBJ2-2, with D uncertain. The V end was cut by 1 base, the J end by 2 bases, with 14 bases between. CDR1 LNHDA and CDR2 SQIVND come from the germline V gene (reference sequence). The CDR3 runs 17 residues.

The chain is built from TRBV27 and TRBJ2-2; the D is unclear. Germline V gives CDR1 MNHEY, CDR2 SMNVEV (reference sequence). This CDR3 comprises 13 residues. V dropped 0 bases and J dropped 9 bases, with 8 bases sitting between them. The DNA for the CDR3 is TGTGCCAGCAGTTTATCTTCAGTGTGGGAGCTGTTTTTT. This codes for CASSLSSVWELFF.

DNA of the CDR3: TGTGCCAGCAGTCAACGGGTGACTAGCGGGAGGGCCGGCGAGCAGTACTTC. The encoded protein is CASSQRVTSGRAGEQYF. The J gene is TRBJ2-7, the V gene TRBV6-6; 14 bases align to TRBD2. V trimming: 5 bases; J trimming: 6 bases; junction bases outside the gene matches: 12. CDR3 length: 17 amino acids. Germline V lookup: CDR1 MNHNY, CDR2 SVGAGI (reference sequence).

The chain joins TRBV28 to TRBJ1-3; D unclear. CDR1 and CDR2 (germline): MDHEN, SYDVKM. The CDR3 covers 10 residues. Trimming removed 7 bases at V and 7 bases at J, with 5 bases between. CDR3 sequence (DNA): TGTGCCAGCATTGGGAACACCATATATTTT. Its protein is CASIGNTIYF.

The gene calls are TRBV9 and TRBJ2-5, with unresolved D. The ends were cut back, 4 bases at V and 4 bases at J, with 11 bases in the middle. CDR1 and CDR2 from the germline V gene are SGDLS and YYNGEE. The CDR3 consists of 13 residues. This CDR3 is CASSLPPGETQYF. CDR3 coding DNA: TGTGCCAGCAGCTTGCCCCCTGGAGAGACCCAGTACTTC.

The rearrangement uses TRBV6-5 and TRBJ2-7; D possibly matches TRBD1 or TRBD2 (8 bases each). The CDR3 sequence is 16 residues long. Germline V lookup: CDR1 MNHEY, CDR2 SVGAGI. Trimming removed 1 base at V and 6 bases at J, with 19 bases between. CDR3 residues: CASSYYRQGTSREQYF. CDR3 nucleotides: TGTGCCAGCAGTTACTACAGACAGGGGACTAGTCGCGAGCAGTACTTC.

This clone has a handful of counts. J is TRBJ1-2 and V is TRBV27; D uncertain. The germline V gene encodes CDR1 MNHEY and CDR2 SMNVEV (reference sequence). This CDR3 spans 13 amino acids. Trimming pared 3 bases from V and 8 bases from J, leaving 13 bases between. The CDR3: CASSFTAGGGYTF. In nucleotides, the CDR3 is TGTGCCAGCAGTTTCACTGCCGGAGGGGGCTACACCTTC.

This rearrangement joins TRBV6-1 to TRBJ1-2, with D hard to call. The CDR3 runs to 13 residues. The V end was cut by 0 bases, the J end by 4 bases, with 6 bases between. Germline CDR1 and CDR2: MNHNS and SASEGT. The CDR3 is CASSEASPYGYTF. As DNA, the CDR3 is TGTGCCAGCAGTGAAGCTAGTCCCTATGGCTACACCTTC.

The chain uses TRBV3-1 (or the pseudogene TRBV3-2) and TRBJ1-6; D remains ambiguous. Per germline, CDR1 LGHDT and CDR2 YNNKEL (reference sequence). The V gene lost 1 base and the J gene lost 5 bases, with 9 bases spanning the gap. The CDR3 sequence is 15 residues long. CDR3 loop: CASSQGGSDNSPLHF. CDR3 nucleotides: TGTGCCAGCAGCCAAGGAGGGAGCGATAATTCACCCCTCCACTTT.

The chain uses TRBV19 and TRBJ1-5; maybe TRBD1 (6 bases). V lost 6 bases and J 1 base, leaving 10 bases between the germline ends. Germline V gene sequence: CDR1 LNHDA, CDR2 SQIVND (reference sequence). The CDR3 is made up of 14 amino acids. The CDR3 protein is CASRTDRSNQPQHF. The DNA of the CDR3 is TGTGCCAGTAGAACGGACAGAAGCAATCAGCCCCAGCATTTT.

V is TRBV7-3 and J is TRBJ2-3; no firm D call. This CDR3 region has 13 residues. The V end lost 2 bases, the J end lost 1 base, and 4 bases lay between the germline ends. From germline, CDR1 is SGHTA and CDR2 FQGTGA. The CDR3 nucleotides are TGTGCCAGCAGCTTACAAGGCACAGATACGCAGTATTTT. Translation gives CASSLQGTDTQYF.

V gene TRBV15 combines with J gene TRBJ2-2; D is perhaps TRBD2 (6 bases). Trimming shortened V by 1 base and J by 6 bases, and 21 bases separated the two germline ends. From germline, CDR1 is LNHNV and CDR2 YYDKDF (reference sequence). The CDR3 length is 18 residues. This CDR3 is CATSRVRTLADFPGELFF. CDR3 nucleotide sequence: TGTGCCACCAGCAGAGTGCGAACCTTAGCGGACTTCCCCGGGGAGCTGTTTTTT.

The V gene is TRBV30, the J gene TRBJ1-1; D remains unclear. The V gene lost 3 bases and the J gene lost 1 base, with 12 bases spanning the gap. The CDR3 contains 14 residues. The V gene's germline CDR1 is GTSNPN and CDR2 SVGIG (reference sequence). In DNA, the CDR3 is TGTGCCTGGAGGGAAGAAGGAAGGAACACTGAAGCTTTCTTT. Its protein is CAWREEGRNTEAFF.

The V call is TRBV9, the J call TRBJ2-2, with 10 bases matching TRBD2. The CDR3 runs to 20 residues. The V gene end was trimmed by 0 bases and the J gene end by 3 bases; junction bases not matched to a gene: 14. Germline V lookup: CDR1 SGDLS, CDR2 YYNGEE. The CDR3 here is CASSVAPAGGLYLYTGELFF. CDR3 DNA: TGTGCCAGCAGCGTAGCTCCAGCGGGAGGGCTTTACCTTTACACCGGGGAGCTGTTTTTT.

The chain carries TRBV4-3 and TRBJ1-5, with D hard to call. The CDR3 spans 15 residues. The ends were cut back, 0 bases at V and 0 bases at J, with 6 bases in the middle. Germline loops: CDR1 LGHNA, CDR2 YSLEER. As DNA, the CDR3 is TGCGCCAGCAGCCAAGAGGAGAATAGCAATCAGCCCCAGCATTTT. Amino acid sequence: CASSQEENSNQPQHF.

This chain joins TRBV7-2 and TRBJ2-7; D is ambiguous. This CDR3 contains 17 residues. The V end lost 2 bases, the J end lost 0 bases, and 17 bases lay between the germline ends. Germline V lookup: CDR1 SGHTA, CDR2 FQGNSA. The CDR3 protein is CASSLYVGRLSSYEQYF. CDR3 coding DNA: TGTGCCAGCAGCTTATATGTTGGCAGGCTAAGCTCCTACGAGCAGTACTTC.

The chain combines TRBV12-5 with TRBJ2-7, with D perhaps matching TRBD2 (5 bases). Trimming removed 0 bases from V and 1 base from J, with 13 bases in between. The CDR3 consists of 16 residues. CDR1 is LGHNT, CDR2 FRNRAP, per germline. The CDR3 coding sequence is TGTGCTAGTGGTTTGGTATTTCTAGCAGCGTCCTACGAGCAGTACTTC. Translated, it gives CASGLVFLAASYEQYF.

In its sample, this clone was seen a few times. The chain carries TRBV6-5 and TRBJ2-7; 10 bases match TRBD2. The CDR3 runs 14 residues. The junction had 9 bases not matched to a gene; V was cut back by 10 bases and J by 3 bases. Germline CDR1 is MNHEY and CDR2 is SVGAGI. The CDR3 loop reads CATHRTSGFYEQYF. For the CDR3, the DNA is TGTGCCACACACCGGACTAGCGGCTTCTACGAGCAGTACTTC.

The rearrangement links TRBV6-5 to TRBJ2-4; 10 bases align to TRBD1. Germline values: CDR1 MNHEY, CDR2 SVGAGI. Trimming took 8 bases from V and 2 from J; bases not matched to a gene: 6. The CDR3 loop spans 15 amino acids. This CDR3 reads CASGGGQGTKNIQYF. The CDR3 DNA follows: TGTGCCAGCGGCGGGGGACAGGGGACCAAAAACATTCAGTACTTC.

The chain employs TRBV19 and TRBJ2-1; D is ambiguous. CDR3 length: 14 residues. V lost 4 bases and J lost 6, with 13 bases in between. CDR1 and CDR2 (germline): LNHDA, SQIVND (reference sequence). CDR3 nucleotides: TGTGCCAGTAGTAAGGCCAGACTCCTCAATGAGCAGTTCTTC. Encoded protein: CASSKARLLNEQFF.